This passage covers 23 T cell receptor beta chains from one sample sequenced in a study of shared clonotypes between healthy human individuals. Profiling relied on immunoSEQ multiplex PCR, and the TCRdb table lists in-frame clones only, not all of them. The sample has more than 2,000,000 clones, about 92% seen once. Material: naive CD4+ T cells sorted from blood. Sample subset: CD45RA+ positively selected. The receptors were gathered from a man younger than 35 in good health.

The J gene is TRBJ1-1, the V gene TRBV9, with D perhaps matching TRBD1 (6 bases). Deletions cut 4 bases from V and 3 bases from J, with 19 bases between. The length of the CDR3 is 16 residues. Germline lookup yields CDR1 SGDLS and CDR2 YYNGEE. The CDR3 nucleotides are TGTGCCAGCAGCAAAAAGTGGGGGGGCGCGGACACTGAAGCTTTCTTT. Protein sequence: CASSKKWGGADTEAFF.

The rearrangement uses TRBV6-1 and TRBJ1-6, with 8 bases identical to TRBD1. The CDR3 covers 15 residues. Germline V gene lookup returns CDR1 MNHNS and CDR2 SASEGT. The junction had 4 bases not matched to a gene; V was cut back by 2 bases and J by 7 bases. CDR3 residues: CASSELGTGNSPLHF. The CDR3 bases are TGTGCCAGCAGTGAACTAGGGACAGGAAATTCACCCCTCCACTTT.

The CDR3 here is CASSVEPGSQPQHF. The CDR3, as DNA: TGTGCCAGCAGCGTAGAGCCAGGGTCTCAGCCCCAGCATTTT. The chain recombines TRBV9 with TRBJ1-5; D is perhaps TRBD1 (5 bases). Germline-derived CDR1 and CDR2 are SGDLS and YYNGEE. CDR3 length: 14 amino acids. The V and J ends lost 0 bases and 6 bases respectively, with 10 bases between them. The complete variable domain, with remaining parts taken from reference TRBV9 and TRBJ1-5, reads DSGVTQTPKHLITATGQRVTLRCSPRSGDLSVYWYQQSLDQGLQFLIQYYNGEERAKGNILERFSAQQFPDLHSELNLSSLELGDSALYFCASSVEPGSQPQHFGDGTRLSIL.

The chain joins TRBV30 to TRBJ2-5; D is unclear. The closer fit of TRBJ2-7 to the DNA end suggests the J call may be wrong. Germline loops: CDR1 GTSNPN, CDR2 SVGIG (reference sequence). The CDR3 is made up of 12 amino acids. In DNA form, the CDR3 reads TGTGCCTGGAGTCCTATGGGGTACGAGCAGTACTTC. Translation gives CAWSPMGYEQYF.

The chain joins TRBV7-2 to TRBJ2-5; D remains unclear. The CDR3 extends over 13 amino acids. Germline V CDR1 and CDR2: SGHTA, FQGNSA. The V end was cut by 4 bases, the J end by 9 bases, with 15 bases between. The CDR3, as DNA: TGTGCCAGCAGCTCAGAGCTAGGTGAGGCCCAGTACTTC. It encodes CASSSELGEAQYF.

The CDR3 DNA reads as TGCGCCAGCAAAGGACCCTACTCTGAAGCTTTCTTT. Protein: CASKGPYSEAFF. The chain uses TRBV10-1 and TRBJ1-1; D not resolved. Per the germline V gene, CDR1 is WNHNN and CDR2 is SYGVQD (reference sequence). Trimming cost V 7 bases and J 6 bases, with 12 bases left between them. This CDR3 is built from 12 residues.

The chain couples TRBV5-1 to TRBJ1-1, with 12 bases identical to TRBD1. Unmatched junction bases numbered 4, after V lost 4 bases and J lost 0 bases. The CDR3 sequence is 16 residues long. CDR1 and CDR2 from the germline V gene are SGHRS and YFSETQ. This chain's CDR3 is CASSPGQGAVNTEAFF. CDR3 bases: TGCGCCAGCAGCCCGGGACAGGGGGCCGTGAACACTGAAGCTTTCTTT.

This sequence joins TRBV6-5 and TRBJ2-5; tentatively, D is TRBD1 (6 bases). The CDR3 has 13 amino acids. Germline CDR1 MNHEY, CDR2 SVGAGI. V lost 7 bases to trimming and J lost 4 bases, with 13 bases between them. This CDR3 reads CASKVQGSETQYF. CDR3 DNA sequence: TGTGCCAGCAAAGTACAGGGCTCAGAGACCCAGTACTTC.

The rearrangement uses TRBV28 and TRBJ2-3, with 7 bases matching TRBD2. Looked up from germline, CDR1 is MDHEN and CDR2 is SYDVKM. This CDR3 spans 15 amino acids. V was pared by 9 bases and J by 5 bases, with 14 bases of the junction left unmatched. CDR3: CARTGLADTRDTQYF. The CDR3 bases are TGTGCCAGGACGGGGCTAGCGGACACTCGAGATACGCAGTATTTT.

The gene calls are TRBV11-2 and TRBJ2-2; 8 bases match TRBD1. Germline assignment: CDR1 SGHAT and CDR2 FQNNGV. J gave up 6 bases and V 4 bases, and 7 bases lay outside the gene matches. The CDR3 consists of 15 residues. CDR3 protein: CASSSLQGASGELFF. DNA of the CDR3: TGTGCCAGCAGCTCCCTCCAGGGGGCGTCCGGGGAGCTGTTTTTT.

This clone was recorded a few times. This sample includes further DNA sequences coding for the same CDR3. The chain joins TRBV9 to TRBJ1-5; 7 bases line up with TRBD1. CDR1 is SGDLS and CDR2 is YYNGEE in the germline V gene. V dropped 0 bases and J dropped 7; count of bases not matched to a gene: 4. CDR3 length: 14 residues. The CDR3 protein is CASSVGQGGQPQHF. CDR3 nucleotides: TGTGCCAGCAGCGTAGGACAGGGAGGACAGCCCCAGCATTTT.

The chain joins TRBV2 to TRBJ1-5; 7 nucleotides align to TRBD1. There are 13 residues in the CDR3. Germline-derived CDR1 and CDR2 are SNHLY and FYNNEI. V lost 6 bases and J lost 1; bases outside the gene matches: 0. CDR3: CASRTGSNQPQHF. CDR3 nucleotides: TGTGCCAGCAGGACAGGGAGCAATCAGCCCCAGCATTTT.

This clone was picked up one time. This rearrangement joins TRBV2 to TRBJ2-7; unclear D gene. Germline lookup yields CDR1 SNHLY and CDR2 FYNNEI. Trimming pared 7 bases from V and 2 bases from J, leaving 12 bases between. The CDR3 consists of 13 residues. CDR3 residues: CASTLSGTYEQYF. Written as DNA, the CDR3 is TGTGCCAGCACCTTATCGGGCACCTACGAGCAGTACTTC.

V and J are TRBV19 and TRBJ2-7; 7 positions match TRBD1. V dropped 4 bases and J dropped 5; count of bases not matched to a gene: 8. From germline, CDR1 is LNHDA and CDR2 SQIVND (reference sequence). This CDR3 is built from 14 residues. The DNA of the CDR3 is TGTGCCAGTAGTACCCGACAGGGCTGGAACGAGCAGTACTTC. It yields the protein CASSTRQGWNEQYF.

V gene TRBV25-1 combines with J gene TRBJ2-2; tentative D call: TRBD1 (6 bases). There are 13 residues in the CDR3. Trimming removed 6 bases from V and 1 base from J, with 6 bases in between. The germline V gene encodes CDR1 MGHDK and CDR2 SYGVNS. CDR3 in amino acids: CASSRGNTGELFF. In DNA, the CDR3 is TGTGCCAGCAGCAGGGGGAACACCGGGGAGCTGTTTTTT.

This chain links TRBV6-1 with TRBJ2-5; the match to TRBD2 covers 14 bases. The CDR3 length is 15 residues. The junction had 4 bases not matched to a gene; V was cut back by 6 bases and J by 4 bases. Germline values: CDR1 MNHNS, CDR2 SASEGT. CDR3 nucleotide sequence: TGTGCCAGCAGCGGGACTAGCGGGAGTCGAGAGACCCAGTACTTC. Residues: CASSGTSGSRETQYF.

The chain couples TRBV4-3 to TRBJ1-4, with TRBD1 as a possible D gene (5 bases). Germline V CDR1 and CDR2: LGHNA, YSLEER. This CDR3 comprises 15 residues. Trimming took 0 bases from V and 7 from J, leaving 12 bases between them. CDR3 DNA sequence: TGCGCCAGCAGCCAAGATTGGGGGATACGTGAAAAACTGTTTTTT. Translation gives CASSQDWGIREKLFF.

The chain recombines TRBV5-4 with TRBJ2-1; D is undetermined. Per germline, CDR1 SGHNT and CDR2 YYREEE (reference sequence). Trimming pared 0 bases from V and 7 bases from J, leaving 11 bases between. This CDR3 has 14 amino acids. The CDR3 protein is CASSLEAHNNEQFF. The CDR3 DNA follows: TGTGCCAGCAGCTTGGAGGCTCATAATAATGAGCAGTTCTTC.

The CDR3 nucleotides read TGTGCCAGCAGCTTGGAAGCAGGGGGCACTGAAGCTTTCTTT. Translating it yields CASSLEAGGTEAFF. The chain uses TRBV5-5 and TRBJ1-1; TRBD1 matches at 7 bases. In germline, CDR1 is SGHKS, CDR2 YYEKEE (reference sequence). The length of the CDR3 is 14 residues. With 0 bases clipped from V and 4 bases from J, the junction kept 3 bases outside the gene matches.

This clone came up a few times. CDR3 coding DNA: TGTGCCAGTAGTATAGATGGAAACACCATATATTTT. Its translation: CASSIDGNTIYF. V usage is TRBV19 and J usage is TRBJ1-3; the D is unclear. Germline V gene lookup returns CDR1 LNHDA and CDR2 SQIVND (reference sequence). This CDR3 contains 12 residues. Trimming stripped 0 bases from V and 3 bases from J, with 0 bases between.

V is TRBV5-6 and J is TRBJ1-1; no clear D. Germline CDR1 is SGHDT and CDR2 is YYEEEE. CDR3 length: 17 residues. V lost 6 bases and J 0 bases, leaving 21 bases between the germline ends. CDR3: CASTYFTVDFMNTEAFF. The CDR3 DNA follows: TGTGCCAGCACCTATTTCACGGTCGATTTCATGAACACTGAAGCTTTCTTT.

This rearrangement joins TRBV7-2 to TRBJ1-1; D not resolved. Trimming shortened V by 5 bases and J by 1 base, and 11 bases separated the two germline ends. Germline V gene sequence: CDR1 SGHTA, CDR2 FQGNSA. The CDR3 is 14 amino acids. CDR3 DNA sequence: TGTGCCAGCAGCCCCCAGGCCCAGAACACTGAAGCTTTCTTT. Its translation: CASSPQAQNTEAFF.

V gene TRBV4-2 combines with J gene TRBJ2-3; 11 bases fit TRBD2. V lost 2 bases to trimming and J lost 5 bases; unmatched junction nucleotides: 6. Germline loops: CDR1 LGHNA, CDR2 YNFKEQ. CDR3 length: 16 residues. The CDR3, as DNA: TGTGCCAGCAGCCAAAAACTCCTAGCGGGGGGAGATACGCAGTATTTT. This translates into CASSQKLLAGGDTQYF.